Following are 27 T cell receptor beta chains from one sample sequenced in a study of blood T cell repertoires in COVID-19. Some clones are missing from TCRdb's copy, which holds only in-frame ones; the method was immunoSEQ multiplex PCR. Counted here are fewer than 130,000 clones, around 66% occurring once; the ten biggest clones make up less than 6.5%. Sequencing was carried out using peripheral blood. The receptors shown here come from a man older than 75 with acute or convalescent COVID-19.

The gene calls are TRBV27 and TRBJ2-2; D possibly corresponds to TRBD2 (6 bases). The length of the CDR3 is 15 residues. Trimming pared 3 bases from V and 3 bases from J, leaving 11 bases between. The germline gives CDR1 MNHEY, CDR2 SMNVEV (reference sequence). The CDR3 nucleotides read TGTGCCAGCAGTTTTTCGCGGAGGGACACCGGGGAGCTGTTTTTT. It specifies CASSFSRRDTGELFF.

This chain connects TRBV5-4 to TRBJ2-5, with 7 bases lining up with TRBD2. Germline trimming cut 2 bases from V and 3 bases from J; bases unmatched to any gene: 4. CDR3 size: 14 residues. CDR1 SGHNT and CDR2 YYREEE come from the germline V gene (reference sequence). The CDR3, as DNA: TGTGCCAGCAGCTTTGGGGACTACGAAGAGACCCAGTACTTC. The encoded protein is CASSFGDYEETQYF.

The chain has TRBV29-1 and TRBJ1-1; TRBD1 matches at 7 bases. The CDR3 is made up of 12 amino acids. The V gene end was trimmed by 3 bases and the J gene end by 4 bases; junction bases not matched to a gene: 2. Germline CDR1 and CDR2: SQVTM and ANQGSEA. DNA of the CDR3: TGCAGCGTTGATGGGACAGTCACTGAAGCTTTCTTT. Encoded protein: CSVDGTVTEAFF.

The chain links TRBV6-1 to TRBJ2-7; 8 bases line up with TRBD2. Per the germline V gene, CDR1 is MNHNS and CDR2 is SASEGT. This CDR3 contains 14 residues. V shed 5 bases, J shed 4 bases, and the junction held 7 bases outside the gene matches. The CDR3 protein is CASSLAGTGYEQYF. CDR3 DNA: TGTGCCAGCAGTTTAGCGGGAACAGGGTACGAGCAGTACTTC.

The J gene is TRBJ2-3, the V gene TRBV21-1; TRBD1 is the table's D call, not checked against the DNA. TRBV21-1 constitutes a pseudogene. The CDR3 sequence is 15 residues long. The CDR3 nucleotides are TGTGCCAACCCAGGGTTAAATTTTGGGCGGGATACGCAGTATTTT. Its protein is CANPGLNFGRDTQYF.

This chain connects TRBV7-8 to TRBJ1-5; tentative D call: TRBD1 (5 bases). The CDR3 totals 17 residues. Germline lookup yields CDR1 SGHVS and CDR2 FQNEAQ. V was trimmed by 0 bases and J by 4 bases, leaving 16 bases between them. The CDR3 spells CASSLAYGGGGNQPQHF. In DNA form, the CDR3 reads TGTGCCAGCAGCTTAGCGTACGGGGGAGGCGGAAATCAGCCCCAGCATTTT.

V usage is TRBV5-8 and J usage is TRBJ2-5; D is undetermined. This CDR3 comprises 13 residues. Germline V gene sequence: CDR1 SGHTS, CDR2 YDEGEE. V lost 0 bases and J 4 bases, leaving 7 bases between the germline ends. CDR3 amino acids: CASSLGPRETQYF. The CDR3 region has the DNA TGTGCCAGCAGCTTGGGCCCCAGAGAGACCCAGTACTTC.

The rearrangement joins TRBV15 to TRBJ1-1; the D is unclear. V was cut by 1 base and J by 6 bases, with 9 bases left in between. CDR1 LNHNV and CDR2 YYDKDF come from the germline V gene (reference sequence). CDR3 size: 13 residues. CDR3 loop: CATSRGRPAEAFF. The DNA of the CDR3 is TGTGCCACCAGCAGAGGGAGGCCCGCTGAAGCTTTCTTT.

The V and J genes are TRBV5-5 and TRBJ2-2; tentative D call: TRBD1 (6 bases). Trimming shortened V by 3 bases and J by 7 bases, and 13 bases separated the two germline ends. The CDR3 runs to 14 residues. The germline V gene encodes CDR1 SGHKS and CDR2 YYEKEE (reference sequence). The CDR3 sequence: CASSWGQAGGELFF. DNA for the CDR3: TGTGCCAGCAGCTGGGGGCAGGCTGGCGGGGAGCTGTTTTTT.

The chain has TRBV13 and TRBJ2-7, with TRBD2 as a possible D gene (6 bases). The CDR3 is made up of 14 amino acids. V lost 5 bases and J 2 bases, leaving 13 bases between the germline ends. Looked up from germline, CDR1 is PRHDT and CDR2 is FYEKMQ (reference sequence). The CDR3: CASSRRGLTYEQYF. The CDR3 coding sequence is TGTGCCAGCAGCCGACGCGGACTAACCTACGAGCAGTACTTC.

The chain employs TRBV20-1 and TRBJ1-1, with D unresolved. The length of the CDR3 is 13 residues. CDR1 DFQATT and CDR2 SNEGSKA come from the germline V gene (reference sequence). The ends were cut back, 3 bases at V and 0 bases at J, with 8 bases in the middle. CDR3 nucleotides: TGCAGTGCTAGTGGGTTAGTGAACACTGAAGCTTTCTTT. It is translated as CSASGLVNTEAFF.

The V gene is TRBV5-5, the J gene TRBJ1-2; D unresolved. CDR3 size: 17 residues. V was shortened by 0 bases and J by 6 bases, with 21 bases between the two germline ends. Germline CDR1 reads SGHKS; CDR2 reads YYEKEE (reference sequence). CDR3 DNA: TGTGCCAGCAGCTTGGCATCCGGGTTTATTTCAGAGGATGGCTACACCTTC. Amino acids: CASSLASGFISEDGYTF.

The chain carries TRBV24-1 and TRBJ2-7, with D unclear. The CDR3 extends over 14 amino acids. Germline V gene data show CDR1 as KGHDR and CDR2 as SFDVKD. V was clipped by 8 bases and J by 6 bases, with 19 bases between them. CDR3 sequence: CATTHSKFLVEQYF. The CDR3 bases are TGTGCCACCACTCATAGTAAGTTCCTGGTCGAGCAGTACTTC.

This clone showed up just a few times. This sequence joins TRBV19 and TRBJ1-4; tentatively, D is TRBD1 (5 bases). Germline assignment: CDR1 LNHDA and CDR2 SQIVND (reference sequence). The CDR3 extends over 15 amino acids. The ends were cut back, 3 bases at V and 3 bases at J, with 11 bases in the middle. CDR3 loop: CASSISPGANEKLFF. The CDR3 bases are TGTGCCAGTAGTATCTCTCCGGGGGCTAATGAAAAACTGTTTTTT.

V is TRBV24-1 and J is TRBJ1-1; possible D gene TRBD1, 6 bases. V dropped 6 bases and J dropped 6 bases, with 10 bases sitting between them. Germline values: CDR1 KGHDR, CDR2 SFDVKD. This CDR3 contains 12 residues. In DNA, the CDR3 is TGTGCCACCAGTACAGGGTTTTCTGAAGCTTTCTTT. As protein: CATSTGFSEAFF.

The CDR3 is CASSATSGGGANVLTF. The CDR3 DNA is TGTGCCAGCAGTGCAACTAGCGGAGGTGGGGCCAACGTCCTGACTTTC. The chain combines TRBV2 with TRBJ2-6; the match to TRBD2 covers 8 bases. The CDR3 has 16 amino acids. The V and J ends lost 4 bases and 3 bases, in that order; junction bases with no gene match: 5. The germline gives CDR1 SNHLY, CDR2 FYNNEI.

This clone has just one count. This chain uses TRBV7-3 with TRBJ1-1, with TRBD1 matching 7 bases. This CDR3 has 14 residues. Germline lookup yields CDR1 SGHTA and CDR2 FQGTGA. Losses at the gene ends were 5 bases for V and 0 bases for J; bases not matched to a gene: 3. The CDR3 DNA is TGTGCCAGCAGCCAACAGGGGTTGAACACTGAAGCTTTCTTT. The encoded protein is CASSQQGLNTEAFF.

The chain recombines TRBV3-1 (or the pseudogene TRBV3-2) with TRBJ2-5; 7 bases map to TRBD1. The CDR3 covers 14 residues. Germline V gene data show CDR1 as LGHDT and CDR2 as YNNKEL (reference sequence). J gave up 5 bases and V 4 bases, and 7 bases lay outside the gene matches. This CDR3 is CASSRLGGGETQYF. The CDR3, as DNA: TGTGCCAGCAGCCGCTTAGGGGGCGGGGAGACCCAGTACTTC.

This clone was found a few times. The chain links TRBV3-1 (or the pseudogene TRBV3-2) to TRBJ1-4; tentatively, D is TRBD1 (6 bases). From germline, CDR1 is LGHDT and CDR2 YNNKEL (reference sequence). The CDR3 length is 15 residues. V gave up 0 bases and J gave up 7 bases, with 12 bases separating them. CDR3 sequence reads: CASSQDRVGGEKLFF. For the CDR3, the DNA is TGTGCCAGCAGCCAAGACAGGGTAGGGGGTGAAAAACTGTTTTTT.

This clone was observed a single time. The chain joins TRBV5-1 to TRBJ2-7; possible D gene TRBD2, 5 bases. Germline V gene sequence: CDR1 SGHRS, CDR2 YFSETQ. The CDR3 totals 13 residues. V was trimmed by 2 bases and J by 3 bases, leaving 9 bases between them. CDR3 in amino acids: CASSLEGYYEQYF. As DNA, the CDR3 is TGCGCCAGCAGCTTAGAGGGATACTACGAGCAGTACTTC.

This clone has only a few counts. The gene calls are TRBV6-2 or TRBV6-3 and TRBJ2-7, with D perhaps TRBD2 (6 bases). With 1 base removed from V and 1 base from J, the gap between germline ends came to 8 bases. The CDR3 runs 14 residues. CDR1 and CDR2 from the germline V gene are MNHEY and SVGEGT. DNA of the CDR3: TGTGCCAGCAGTTACTACCGGGGGTCCTACGAGCAGTACTTC. This gives the protein CASSYYRGSYEQYF.

This clone was seen a handful of times. The chain employs TRBV10-3 and TRBJ2-5; 7 bases are shared with TRBD2. The CDR3 contains 14 residues. J gave up 8 bases and V 0 bases, and 6 bases lay outside the gene matches. From germline, CDR1 is ENHRY and CDR2 SYGVKD. The CDR3 bases are TGTGCCATCAGTGAGTCTGCGGCGGGAGACACCCAGTACTTC. As protein: CAISESAAGDTQYF.

V is TRBV7-9 and J is TRBJ1-1; D is possibly TRBD1 (5 bases). Trimming cost V 4 bases and J 4 bases, with 13 bases left between them. From germline, CDR1 is SEHNR and CDR2 FQNEAQ (reference sequence). The CDR3 has 14 amino acids. CDR3 bases: TGTGCCAGCAGCTGGATAGCAGGGATCACTGAAGCTTTCTTT. It codes for CASSWIAGITEAFF.

The chain carries TRBV6-5 and TRBJ2-1; D unresolved. The CDR3 is 14 amino acids. V shed 2 bases and J shed 6 bases, with 11 bases lying between them. CDR1 is MNHEY, CDR2 SVGAGI, per germline. The CDR3 DNA reads as TGTGCCAGCAGTTACGCCCGACTCCTCAATGAGCAGTTCTTC. It is translated as CASSYARLLNEQFF.

The V call is TRBV28, the J call TRBJ2-3; 9 bases are a match to TRBD2. J lost 7 bases, V lost 10 bases, and 15 bases had no gene match. The CDR3 has 15 residues. From germline, CDR1 is MDHEN and CDR2 SYDVKM. The chain's CDR3 is CATSSFGREGHTQYF. CDR3 DNA sequence: TGTGCCACCTCTTCATTTGGGCGGGAGGGACATACGCAGTATTTT.

This clone was recorded a few times. This chain links TRBV12-5 with TRBJ2-3, with D possibly being TRBD2 (7 bases). This CDR3 contains 14 residues. Germline lookup yields CDR1 LGHNT and CDR2 FRNRAP. Trimming removed 7 bases from V and 6 bases from J, with 17 bases in between. This chain's CDR3 is CASARDYQGDTQYF. The CDR3 bases are TGTGCTAGTGCCAGGGACTACCAGGGGGATACGCAGTATTTT.

The V gene is TRBV11-3, the J gene TRBJ2-1; TRBD1 aligns across 10 bases. Germline trimming cut 2 bases from V and 2 bases from J; bases unmatched to any gene: 9. CDR3 length: 18 residues. Germline values: CDR1 SGHNT, CDR2 YENEEA. CDR3 in DNA: TGTGCCAGCAGCTTAAGAGTATGGGGACAGGGGCCCTACAATGAGCAGTTCTTC. This sequence encodes CASSLRVWGQGPYNEQFF.